The clone carrying this T cell receptor beta chain appeared many times. As yet, its antigen is unknown. This entry belongs to a study of T-cell reconstitution after alpha-beta-depleted transplantation in children. Study findings and constraints: Recipient T cells and thymic progenitors that survived gave rise to the high TCRbeta diversity observed at day 60 in some patients.

As it was prepared, the TCRbeta library received unique molecular identifiers. From the PCR reads, TCRdb called clonotypes with MiXCR, one entry per CDR3 protein. The sample consists of about 100,000 distinct CDR3 sequences, approximately 8% of them appearing once. The germline V gene has CDR1 LGHNA and CDR2 YNFKEQ. The V end lost 2 bases, the J end lost 0 bases, and 7 bases lay between the germline ends. This CDR3 comprises 14 residues. The TCR originated in a boy aged 2 to 9 with acute lymphoblastic leukemia, due to receive a stem cell transplant. The chain links TRBV4-2 to TRBJ1-2; unclear D gene. This material consisted of PBMCs, taken before TCRalphabeta/CD19-depleted stem cell transplant. Here the CDR3 reads CASSQTGANYGYTF. The CDR3 nucleotides are TGTGCCAGCAGCCAAACGGGTGCTAACTATGGCTACACCTTC.